The entry below gives a single T cell receptor (beta chain) sequence along with its context. Its antigen is unidentified. The data originate from a study of response to subunit inactivated influenza vaccine. Study observations and caveats: Authors suggested each seasonal flu vaccination may recruit only limited numbers of new T cells.

Between the trimmed V and J ends, which lost 4 bases and 5 bases, there was a span of 12 bases. The CDR3 totals 15 residues. TCRdb reprocessed the RT-PCR reads with MiXCR, giving one entry per CDR3 protein. The sample lists some 640,000 distinct CDR3 sequences; around 13% were seen once. This receptor was taken from a man aged 50-60 years who received an inactivated influenza vaccine. The chain has TRBV12-3 or TRBV12-4 and TRBJ1-6; no definite D call. This specimen consisted of PBMCs from blood, obtained 14 days before vaccination. CDR3 sequence (DNA): TGTGCCAGCAGTTCCCAAGTTGGAAATAATTCACCCCTCCACTTT. It codes for CASSSQVGNNSPLHF.